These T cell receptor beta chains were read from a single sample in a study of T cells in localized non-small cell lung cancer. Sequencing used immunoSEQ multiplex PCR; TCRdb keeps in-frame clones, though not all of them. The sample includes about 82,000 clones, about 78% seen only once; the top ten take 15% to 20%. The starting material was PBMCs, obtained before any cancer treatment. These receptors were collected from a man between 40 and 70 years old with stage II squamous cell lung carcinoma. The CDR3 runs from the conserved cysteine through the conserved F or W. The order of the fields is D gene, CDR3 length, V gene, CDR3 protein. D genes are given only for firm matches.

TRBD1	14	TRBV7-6	CASSLTGGESPLHF
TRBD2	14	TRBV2	CASRAGTSGGLQYF
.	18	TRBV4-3	CASSQEGQEGVGNTEAFF
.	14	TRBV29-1	CSVEEGLSGNTIYF
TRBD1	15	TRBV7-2	CASSPGSGQAGGYTF
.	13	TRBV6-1	CASSEGGRQPQHF
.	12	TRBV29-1	CSVEEDSHEQYF
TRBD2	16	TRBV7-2	CASSVTSGLASYEQYF
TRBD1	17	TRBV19	CASSISGGTYMNTEAFF
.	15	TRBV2	CASSDWTEGGDTQYF
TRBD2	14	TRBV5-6	CASSLVSGAIPQYF
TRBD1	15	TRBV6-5	CASRASGGTNEKLFF
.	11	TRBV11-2	CASRGLETQYF
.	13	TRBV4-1	CASSQGPAYEQYF
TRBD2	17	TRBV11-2	CASSLSGLAGVADTQYF
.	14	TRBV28	CASADVSYNSPLHF
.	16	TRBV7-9	CASSPGTLGGTDTQYF
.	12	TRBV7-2	CASSLAMETQYF
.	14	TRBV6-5	CASSYVEGYTEAFF
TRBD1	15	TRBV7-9	CASSHRDSTSYEQYF
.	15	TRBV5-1	CASSLEQAPNYGYTF
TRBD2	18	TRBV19	CASSISGVAGTNTGELFF
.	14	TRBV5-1	CASSVGTETDTQYF
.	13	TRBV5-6	CASRRGSNTEAFF
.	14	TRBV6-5	CASSYSPGRYGYTF
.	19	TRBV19	CASSSSLGRGTTGANVLTF
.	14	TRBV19	CASSTTGVNTEAFF
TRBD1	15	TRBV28	CASSLGQGFRNIQYF
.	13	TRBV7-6	CASSVQEGTEAFF
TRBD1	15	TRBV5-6	CASSQVRGANYGYTF
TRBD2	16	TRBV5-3	CASNALWGREGNEQFF
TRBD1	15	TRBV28	CASSLPGGRGAEAFF
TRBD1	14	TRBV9	CASSADRIQETQYF
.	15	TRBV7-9	CASSLALGRDDEQYF
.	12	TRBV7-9	CASNPTSNEQFF
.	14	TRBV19	CASSTQGAGAEAFF
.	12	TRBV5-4	CASSFEGTEAFF
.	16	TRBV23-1	CASSPERDTIGETQYF
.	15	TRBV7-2	CASRSPGTRNSPLHF
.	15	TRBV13	CASSSGRFMNTEAFF
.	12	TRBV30	CAWSLSADTQYF
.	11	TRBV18	CASSPQREQYF
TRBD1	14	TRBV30	CAWRGRGRGGELFF
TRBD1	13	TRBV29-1	CSVADRGNYGYTF